Each of the 20 T cell receptor beta chains below was sequenced from the same sample in a study of T cell responses to AZD1222 COVID-19 vaccine. Generated by immunoSEQ multiplex PCR, the TCRdb table keeps only in-frame clones and is missing some. The sample carries 130,000 or so clones, more than 70% recorded once. Sequenced material: peripheral blood, taken on day 0 of AZD1222 vaccination. The receptors shown here come from an adult in good health.

This clone was counted at least ten times. The V call is TRBV2, the J call TRBJ2-7, with D possibly matching TRBD2 (6 bases). The CDR3 is made up of 14 amino acids. The germline V gene has CDR1 SNHLY and CDR2 FYNNEI. The germline V and J ends were trimmed by 5 bases and 3 bases, with 14 bases remaining between them. CDR3 in amino acids: CASSRSGLRYEQYF. DNA of the CDR3: TGTGCCAGCAGTCGTAGCGGCCTGCGCTACGAGCAGTACTTC.

The chain is built from TRBV2 and TRBJ2-1, with D possibly being TRBD1 (7 bases). The CDR3 totals 14 residues. V lost 6 bases to trimming and J lost 4 bases, with 13 bases between them. In germline, CDR1 is SNHLY, CDR2 FYNNEI. The CDR3 DNA sequence: TGTGCCAGCAGGGGCGGGGACAGTTACAATGAGCAGTTCTTC. This codes for CASRGGDSYNEQFF. The variable domain in full, with the rest retrieved from reference TRBV2 and TRBJ2-1, is EPEVTQTPSHQVTQMGQEVILRCVPISNHLYFYWYRQILGQKVEFLVSFYNNEISEKSEIFDDQFSVERPDGSNFTLKIRSTKLEDSAMYFCASRGGDSYNEQFFGPGTRLTVL.

This rearrangement joins TRBV4-1 to TRBJ2-2; D gene ambiguous. The length of the CDR3 is 14 residues. V lost 0 bases and J lost 0, with 2 bases in between. From germline, CDR1 is MGHRA and CDR2 YSYEKL. CDR3 in DNA: TGCGCCAGCAGCCAAGATCCGAACACCGGGGAGCTGTTTTTT. Translation: CASSQDPNTGELFF.

This chain links TRBV11-3 with TRBJ2-3; the D gene is possibly TRBD2 (6 bases). The CDR3 has 14 residues. V shed 5 bases and J shed 6 bases, with 15 bases lying between them. The germline V gene encodes CDR1 SGHNT and CDR2 YENEEA. The CDR3 DNA reads as TGTGCCAGCAGCCTGTCCGGGAGTCCCGATACGCAGTATTTT. The encoded protein is CASSLSGSPDTQYF. Supplemented by reference TRBV11-3 and TRBJ2-3, the full variable domain reads EAGVVQSPRYKIIEKKQPVAFWCNPISGHNTLYWYLQNLGQGPELLIRYENEEAVDDSQLPKDRFSAERLKGVDSTLKIQPAELGDSAVYLCASSLSGSPDTQYFGPGTRLTVL.

The chain joins TRBV5-1 to TRBJ2-7, with 8 bases identical to TRBD2. The CDR3 loop spans 16 amino acids. V shed 0 bases, J shed 4 bases, and the junction held 9 bases outside the gene matches. Germline V gene lookup returns CDR1 SGHRS and CDR2 YFSETQ. CDR3 region: CASSLGGSSGTYEQYF. The DNA for the CDR3 is TGCGCCAGCAGCTTGGGTGGTAGTAGCGGGACGTACGAGCAGTACTTC.

The chain employs TRBV10-3 and TRBJ2-6, with D tentatively TRBD2 (5 bases). Trimming took off 0 bases at V and 2 bases at J, with 8 bases between the two ends. CDR1 is ENHRY, CDR2 SYGVKD, per germline. CDR3 length equals 16 residues. CDR3 in amino acids: CAISESPGTGANVLTF. The CDR3 DNA is TGTGCCATCAGTGAGTCCCCGGGAACTGGGGCCAACGTCCTGACTTTC.

The V gene is TRBV7-3, the J gene TRBJ2-4; D possibly matches TRBD1 or TRBD2 (5 bases each). Trimming left V 2 bases short and J 9 bases short, with 14 bases between. The length of the CDR3 is 14 residues. The germline gives CDR1 SGHTA, CDR2 FQGTGA. The CDR3 here is CASSLDSGSSIQYF. CDR3 in DNA: TGTGCCAGCAGCTTAGATTCAGGGAGCAGCATTCAGTACTTC. The full variable domain, rest sourced from reference TRBV7-3 and TRBJ2-4, is GAGVSQTPSNKVTEKGKYVELRCDPISGHTALYWYRQSLGQGPEFLIYFQGTGAADDSGLPNDRFFAVRPEGSVSTLKIQRTERGDSAVYLCASSLDSGSSIQYFGAGTRLSVL.

The gene calls are TRBV6-4 and TRBJ2-3; D perhaps matches TRBD2 (6 bases). CDR3 length: 17 residues. Germline V lookup: CDR1 MRHNA, CDR2 SNTAGT. V lost 0 bases to trimming and J lost 4 bases, with 17 bases between them. The CDR3 DNA is TGTGCCAGCAGTGACTCGGCCGGGGGATCAGGTGCAGATACGCAGTATTTT. Encoded protein: CASSDSAGGSGADTQYF.

Here the CDR3 reads CASRIPGSNEQFF. CDR3 DNA sequence: TGTGCCAGTAGAATTCCGGGATCCAATGAGCAGTTCTTC. V gene TRBV19 combines with J gene TRBJ2-1, with D perhaps matching TRBD2 (5 bases). The V and J ends lost 6 bases and 6 bases respectively, with 12 bases between them. CDR1 and CDR2 (germline): LNHDA, SQIVND (reference sequence). CDR3 length equals 13 residues.

This chain uses TRBV27 with TRBJ1-6, with 7 bases that match TRBD1. V gave up 11 bases and J gave up 5 bases; unmatched junction bases: 9. Germline assignment: CDR1 MNHEY and CDR2 SMNVEV (reference sequence). CDR3 length: 14 amino acids. CDR3 DNA: TGTGCCTCTTCCCCGGGACAGAATAATTCACCCCTCCACTTT. Encoded protein: CASSPGQNNSPLHF.

The chain uses TRBV6-5 and TRBJ2-7; tentative D call: TRBD2 (6 bases). The V end lost 8 bases, the J end lost 4 bases, and 15 bases lay between the germline ends. The length of the CDR3 is 13 residues. Germline loops: CDR1 MNHEY, CDR2 SVGAGI. The CDR3 sequence: CASGVGGRYEQYF. The DNA of the CDR3 is TGTGCCAGCGGGGTTGGGGGGAGATACGAGCAGTACTTC.

This clone has only one observation. This chain joins TRBV6-2 or TRBV6-3 and TRBJ2-5; TRBD2 matches 8 bases. This CDR3 has 16 amino acids. V shed 7 bases and J 4 bases; nucleotides not matched to a gene: 14. Germline V gene lookup returns CDR1 MNHEY and CDR2 SVGEGT. CDR3 sequence (DNA): TGTGCCAGCAACCCCCGGGGGCTAGCGGGTGGAGAGACCCAGTACTTC. Amino acids: CASNPRGLAGGETQYF.

The chain combines TRBV11-2 with TRBJ1-1; D ambiguous. Germline CDR1 SGHAT, CDR2 FQNNGV. The length of the CDR3 is 11 residues. The V and J ends lost 5 bases and 4 bases respectively, with 5 bases between them. This CDR3 is CASSQSTEAFF. In DNA form, the CDR3 reads TGTGCCAGCAGCCAAAGCACTGAAGCTTTCTTT.

The chain uses TRBV4-3 and TRBJ1-3; 9 nucleotides align to TRBD1. The CDR3 runs to 15 residues. Germline CDR1 reads LGHNA; CDR2 reads YSLEER. The V and J ends lost 1 base and 2 bases, in that order; junction bases with no gene match: 0. CDR3: CASSQGTGAGNTIYF. DNA of the CDR3: TGCGCCAGCAGCCAAGGGACAGGGGCTGGAAACACCATATATTTT.

This chain uses TRBV4-3 with TRBJ2-5, with 14 bases fitting TRBD2. The CDR3 runs to 18 residues. J was trimmed by 5 bases and V by 3 bases; bases with no gene match: 11. Germline V CDR1 and CDR2: LGHNA, YSLEER. CDR3: CASSQDRLAGGNFETQYF. In nucleotides, the CDR3 is TGCGCCAGCAGCCAGGACAGACTAGCGGGGGGGAATTTTGAGACCCAGTACTTC.

This chain links TRBV5-1 with TRBJ2-3, with TRBD1 matching 7 bases. V shed 6 bases, J shed 3 bases, and the junction held 10 bases outside the gene matches. Germline V gives CDR1 SGHRS, CDR2 YFSETQ. This CDR3 is 15 amino acids long. This CDR3 is CASKPQGSRTDTQYF. The CDR3 bases are TGCGCCAGCAAACCACAGGGGTCAAGAACAGATACGCAGTATTTT. The full variable domain, completed using reference TRBV5-1 and TRBJ2-3, is KAGVTQTPRYLIKTRGQQVTLSCSPISGHRSVSWYQQTPGQGLQFLFEYFSETQRNKGNFPGRFSGRQFSNSRSEMNVSTLELGDSALYLCASKPQGSRTDTQYFGPGTRLTVL.

This chain uses TRBV11-2 with TRBJ2-3; 10 positions agree with TRBD2. The CDR3 spans 16 residues. Unmatched junction bases numbered 1, after V lost 0 bases and J lost 1 base. The V gene's germline CDR1 is SGHAT and CDR2 FQNNGV. This CDR3 is CASSLEGTSGTDTQYF. The CDR3 DNA is TGTGCCAGCAGCTTAGAGGGGACTAGCGGCACAGATACGCAGTATTTT.

This clone is medium-sized within its sample. The rearrangement links TRBV19 to TRBJ2-4, with D tentatively TRBD2 (5 bases). From germline, CDR1 is LNHDA and CDR2 SQIVND (reference sequence). The CDR3 runs 15 residues. V dropped 3 bases and J dropped 3 bases, with 12 bases sitting between them. CDR3 DNA: TGTGCCAGTAGTATGATTAGCGCTGACAAAAACATTCAGTACTTC. Protein sequence: CASSMISADKNIQYF.

The V call is TRBV7-3, the J call TRBJ2-1; D may be TRBD1 or TRBD2 (5 bases each). The CDR3 consists of 16 residues. Germline CDR1 and CDR2: SGHTA and FQGTGA. Trimming took off 2 bases at V and 6 bases at J, with 17 bases between the two ends. CDR3: CASSLGSGLRGNEQFF. The CDR3 DNA sequence: TGTGCCAGCAGCTTAGGTTCGGGGCTCCGGGGCAATGAGCAGTTCTTC.

This rearrangement joins TRBV6-5 to TRBJ1-4; TRBD1 might be the D (5 bases). The CDR3 sequence is 15 residues long. Germline CDR1 and CDR2: MNHEY and SVGAGI. The V end was cut by 0 bases, the J end by 4 bases, with 9 bases between. CDR3 region: CASSYSTGGNEKLFF. DNA of the CDR3: TGTGCCAGCAGTTACTCGACCGGGGGTAATGAAAAACTGTTTTTT.